This T cell receptor beta chain was captured in a study of radiation and T cells in renal cell carcinoma. Germline V gene sequence: CDR1 SGHRS, CDR2 YFSETQ. The CDR3 has 18 amino acids. J was trimmed by 1 base and V by 0 bases; bases with no gene match: 9. The time point: blood 4 weeks post-SBRT, at nephrectomy. The treatment here: 15 Gy SBRT to primary tumor, nephrectomy 4 weeks later. Nephrectomy followed 15 Gy stereotactic body radiation by 4 weeks. Assay: immunoSEQ multiplex PCR; the TCRdb copy retains only in-frame clones and omits some. This sample has about 76,000 clones, with 80% to 90% found just once.

The source material was blood, sampled from a patient whose treatment included radiotherapy and nephrectomy. This chain joins TRBV5-1 and TRBJ1-3; TRBD1 matches 8 bases. The receptor's source is a woman aged 70-85 years with renal cell carcinoma. The CDR3, as DNA: TGCGCCAGCAGCTTGGTTTCGGGACAGGTCAATTCTGGAAACACCATATATTTT. Translating gives CASSLVSGQVNSGNTIYF.